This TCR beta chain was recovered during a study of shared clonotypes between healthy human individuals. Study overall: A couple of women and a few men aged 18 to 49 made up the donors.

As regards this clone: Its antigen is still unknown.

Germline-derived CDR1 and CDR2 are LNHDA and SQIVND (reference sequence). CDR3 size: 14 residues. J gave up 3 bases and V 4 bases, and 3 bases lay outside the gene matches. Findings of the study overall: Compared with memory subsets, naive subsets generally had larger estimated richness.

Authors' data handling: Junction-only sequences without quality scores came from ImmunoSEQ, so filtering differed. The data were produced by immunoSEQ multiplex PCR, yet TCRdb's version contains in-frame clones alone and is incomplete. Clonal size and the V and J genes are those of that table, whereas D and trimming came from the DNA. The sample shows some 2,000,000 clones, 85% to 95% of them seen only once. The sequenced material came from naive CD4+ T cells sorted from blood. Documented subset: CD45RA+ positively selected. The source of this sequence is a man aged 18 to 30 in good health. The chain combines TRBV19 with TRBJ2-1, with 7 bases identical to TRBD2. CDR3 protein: CASSTSGFYNEQFF. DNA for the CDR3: TGTGCCAGTAGTACTAGCGGCTTCTACAATGAGCAGTTCTTC.